Here is one T cell receptor beta chain with its context. This clone was detected once. Its antigen is not yet known. Base-call qualities are not available, and no considerably larger clone is one nucleotide away. This sample is drawn from a study of T cell responses to AZD1222 COVID-19 vaccine (dated by TCRdb to the early 2020s). Study-wide context: AZD1222 recipients whose second dose came at about 4 weeks and those whose second dose came at about 12 weeks were combined into one group, since spike-specific TCR depth and breadth did not differ between the two schedules. Trial participants were enrolled into age subgroups of 18-55, 56-69 and 70-plus years, which contained around 150, 28 and 57 TCR-sequenced participants, respectively. A total of 233 trial participants underwent TCR sequencing, of whom some 210 received two doses of AZD1222 and around 25 received two doses of the MenACWY control vaccine. Results and caveats for the whole study, not just this receptor: Spike-specific TCR breadth and depth rose significantly after two AZD1222 doses compared with day 0 and with MenACWY recipients. Participants were mostly white British, with more females than males. The authors suggested clonal diversity may have been underestimated. Only 5 to 7 AZD1222 recipients were SARS-CoV-2 seropositive at baseline, limiting conclusions about previously exposed vaccinees. Vaccine-associated CD4 TCRs spanned the whole spike protein, with dominant responses in regions 160-218 and 743-854. In the small 56-69-year group, the increase in depth fell short of significance, most likely because of low power. Because no day 14 peak-response samples were available, the repertoires could be characterized only after the peak T cell response. Reportedly, almost half of the unique spike-specific TCRs recognized epitopes lying outside the regions that are mutated in the B.1.351 and B.1.1.7 variants.

The CDR3 regions of human TCRbeta chains were analyzed by immunosequencing. As for the original processing: TCRs in the repertoires were compared against a reference library of SARS-CoV-2-specific TCRs that had been generated with the MIRA antigen-specificity platform. Breadth meant the fraction of unique TCRs that were SARS-CoV-2-associated, whereas depth meant the fraction of total T cells that were SARS-CoV-2-associated. Using the MIRA data, each spike-specific TCR was mapped to the spike region that the TCR reacts to and placed in a CD4 or CD8 class. Log10-transformed breadth and depth values were compared by one-way ANOVA with Sidak's multiple comparisons tests. Here the immuneACCESS table is served through TCRdb, limited to in-frame sequences with V and J called. Missing clones are a known gap in these copies; in checked studies unresolved V genes cover under half, and the rest lacks a known reason. D and trimming come from the DNA, and the V and J calls and clone size come from that table. This sample is represented by some 86,000 clones; 90% to 95% of them were singletons. Less than 6.5% of the sample is in the top ten clones.

Interpreted using the paper, the time point label stands for: baseline before first vaccination. Samples from vaccinated people were obtained from the UK trials COV001 and COV002, which included a single-blind randomized controlled phase 2/3 trial of AZD1222 (ChAdOx1 nCoV-19) in healthy adults. Trial participant PBMC samples were collected at day 0 and day 28 after the second dose for TCRbeta chain sequencing. The cysteine opens and the phenylalanine closes a CDR3 of 16 amino acids. Of the read, only the CDR3 DNA is kept; its 48 bases are in frame from base 1. Relative to germline, V is missing 0 bases and J is missing 1 base, with 6 bases of the junction outside any gene match. In the germline V gene, CDR1 corresponds to SGHRS and CDR2 to YFSETQ.

The receptor chain draws on TRBV5-1 and TRBJ2-5, and 7 bases in between align with TRBD2. The specimen was peripheral blood, collected on day 0 of AZD1222 vaccination. The clonotype originates from an adult in good health. The CDR3 corresponds to CASSLVSSSGQETQYF. The bases are TGCGCCAGCAGCTTGGTGTCTTCTAGCGGCCAAGAGACCCAGTACTTC.